This T cell receptor (beta chain) was identified during a study of shared clonotypes between healthy human individuals. The germline V gene encodes CDR1 MNHNS and CDR2 SASEGT. Trimming cost V 3 bases and J 6 bases, with 9 bases left between them. This CDR3 has 13 residues. Concerning this clone: Its antigen is unknown. The sample carries other DNA sequences with the same CDR3.

Clones were sequenced by immunoSEQ multiplex PCR, and TCRdb holds only the in-frame ones, with some missing. This sample has roughly 2,300,000 clones; about nine tenths occur once, and the top ten carry around 0.4%. Overall study results and limits: Compared with clonotypes that all four donors shared, non-shared clonotypes had lower generation probabilities.

The source of this sequence is a man between 18 and 29 years old in good health. Some clones in this sample may be carry-over from other donors' samples. Sequenced input: naive CD4+ T cells from PBMCs. Subset reported: CD45RA+ positively selected. The rearrangement links TRBV6-1 to TRBJ1-5; no definite D call. The CDR3: CASSEDRAQPQHF. The DNA for the CDR3 is TGTGCCAGCAGTGAGGATCGGGCTCAGCCCCAGCATTTT.